Shown below are 2 T cell receptor beta chains from a single sample sequenced in a study of OX40 agonist ivuxolimab in advanced cancers. The assay was immunoSEQ multiplex PCR, and TCRdb's table has in-frame clones only and misses some. The repertoire includes about 50,000 clones, around 79% of them detected once, and about 1% sits in the top ten. Material: CD4+ or CD8+ T cells sorted from blood, obtained in a trial of the OX40 agonist ivuxolimab. The receptors stem from an adult with an advanced solid tumor such as melanoma, head and neck, liver or kidney cancer.

The rearrangement joins TRBV2 to TRBJ2-1; 10 bases map to TRBD1. The CDR3 covers 18 residues. Germline V gene sequence: CDR1 SNHLY, CDR2 FYNNEI. Trimming took 7 bases from V and 4 from J; bases not matched to a gene: 16. CDR3 nucleotides: TGTGCCAGCAACGAAGGGATCTTACGGGACAGGGGTTACAATGAGCAGTTCTTC. Its protein product is CASNEGILRDRGYNEQFF.

This CDR3 reads CASSQEWDTTYEQYF. DNA of the CDR3: TGCGCCAGCAGCCAAGAGTGGGACACAACCTACGAGCAGTACTTC. This rearrangement joins TRBV4-1 to TRBJ2-5; D is possibly TRBD1 (6 bases). The J call may be mistaken, given a closer DNA end match to TRBJ2-7. CDR1 and CDR2 from the germline V gene are MGHRA and YSYEKL. CDR3 length equals 15 residues.